This TCR beta chain was captured by sequencing in a study of shared clonotypes between healthy human individuals. The study separated CD4+ cells into CD45RA+ naive and CD45RA-negative memory subsets. With regard to this clone: What it binds is unknown.

Using immunoSEQ multiplex PCR, the repertoire was profiled, and TCRdb retains in-frame clones only, with some absent. The profile covers roughly 2.6 million clones, with approximately 92% appearing a single time and around 0.15% taken by the ten largest. The germline V gene encodes CDR1 MDHEN and CDR2 SYDVKM. The junction had 12 bases not matched to a gene; V was cut back by 6 bases and J by 2 bases. CDR3 size: 16 residues. Study-level results: Clonotype sharing among donors was thought likely to change with sequencing depth. For naive CD4 cells, roughly 5% of clonotypes were shared across a handful of donors.

This clonotype was sampled from a man aged 18 to 35 in good health. The chain uses TRBV28 and TRBJ1-1, with TRBD1 matching 7 bases. Sequenced material: naive CD4+ T cells sorted from blood. As to subset: CD45RA+ positively selected. The CDR3 DNA reads as TGTGCCAGCAGCACCCCCTCGACAGGGAAAAACACTGAAGCTTTCTTT. Its translation: CASSTPSTGKNTEAFF. Together with reference TRBV28 and TRBJ1-1, the CDR3 gives the full variable domain: DVKVTQSSRYLVKRTGEKVFLECVQDMDHENMFWYRQDPGLGLRLIYFSYDVKMKEKGDIPEGYSVSREKKERFSLILESASTNQTSMYLCASSTPSTGKNTEAFFGQGTRLTVV.